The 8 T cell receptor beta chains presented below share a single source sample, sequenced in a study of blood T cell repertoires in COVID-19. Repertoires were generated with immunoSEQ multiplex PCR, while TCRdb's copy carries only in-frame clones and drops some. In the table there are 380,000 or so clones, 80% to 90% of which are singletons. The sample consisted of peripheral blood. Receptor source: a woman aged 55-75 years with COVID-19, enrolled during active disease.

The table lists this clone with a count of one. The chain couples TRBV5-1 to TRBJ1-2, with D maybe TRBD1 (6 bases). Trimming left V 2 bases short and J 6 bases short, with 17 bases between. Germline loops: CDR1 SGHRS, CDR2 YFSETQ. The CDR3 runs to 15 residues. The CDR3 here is CASSFMEQGRDGYTF. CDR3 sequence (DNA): TGCGCCAGCAGCTTTATGGAACAGGGAAGGGATGGCTACACCTTC.

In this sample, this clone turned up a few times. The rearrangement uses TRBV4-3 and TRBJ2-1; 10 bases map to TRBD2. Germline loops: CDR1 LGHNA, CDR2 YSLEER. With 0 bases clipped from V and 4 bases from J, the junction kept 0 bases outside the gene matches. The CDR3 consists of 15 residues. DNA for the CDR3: TGCGCCAGCAGCCAAGATAGCGGGGGGTACAATGAGCAGTTCTTC. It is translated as CASSQDSGGYNEQFF.

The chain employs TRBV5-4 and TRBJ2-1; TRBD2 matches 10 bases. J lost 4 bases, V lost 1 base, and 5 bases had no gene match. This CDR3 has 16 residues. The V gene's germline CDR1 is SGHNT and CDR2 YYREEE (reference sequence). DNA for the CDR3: TGTGCCAGCAGCTTGAGCGGGGGGGCCCGGTACAATGAGCAGTTCTTC. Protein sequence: CASSLSGGARYNEQFF.

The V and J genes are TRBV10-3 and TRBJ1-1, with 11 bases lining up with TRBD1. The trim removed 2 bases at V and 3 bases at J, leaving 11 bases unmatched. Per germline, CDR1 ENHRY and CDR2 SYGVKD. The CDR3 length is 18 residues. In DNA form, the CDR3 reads TGTGCCATCAGTGAGCCGACTGGACAGGGGGCTCGACACACTGAAGCTTTCTTT. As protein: CAISEPTGQGARHTEAFF.

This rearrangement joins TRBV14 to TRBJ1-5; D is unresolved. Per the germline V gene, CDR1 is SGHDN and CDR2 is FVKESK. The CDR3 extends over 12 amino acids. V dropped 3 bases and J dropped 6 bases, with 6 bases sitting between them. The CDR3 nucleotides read TGTGCCAGCAGCCAGTCGTCTCAGCCCCAGCATTTT. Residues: CASSQSSQPQHF.

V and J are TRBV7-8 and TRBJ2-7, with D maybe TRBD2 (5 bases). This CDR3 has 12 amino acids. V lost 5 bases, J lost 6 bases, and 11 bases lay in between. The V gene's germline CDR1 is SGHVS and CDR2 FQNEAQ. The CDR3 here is CASSPSAGEQYF. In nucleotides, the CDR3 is TGTGCCAGCAGCCCCTCGGCGGGCGAGCAGTACTTC. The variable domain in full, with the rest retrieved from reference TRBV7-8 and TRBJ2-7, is GAGVSQSPRYKVAKRGQDVALRCDPISGHVSLFWYQQALGQGPEFLTYFQNEAQLDKSGLPSDRFFAERPEGSVSTLKIQRTQQEDSAVYLCASSPSAGEQYFGPGTRLTVT.

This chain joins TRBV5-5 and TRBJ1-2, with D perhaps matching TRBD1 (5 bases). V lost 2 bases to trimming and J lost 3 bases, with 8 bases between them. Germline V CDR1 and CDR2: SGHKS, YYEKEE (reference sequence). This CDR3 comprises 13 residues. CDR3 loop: CASSFQGDYGYTF. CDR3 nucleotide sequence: TGTGCCAGCAGCTTCCAGGGCGACTATGGCTACACCTTC. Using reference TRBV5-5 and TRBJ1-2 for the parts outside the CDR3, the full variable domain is DAGVTQSPTHLIKTRGQQVTLRCSPISGHKSVSWYQQVLGQGPQFIFQYYEKEERGRGNFPDRFSARQFPNYSSELNVNALLLGDSALYLCASSFQGDYGYTFGSGTRLTVV.

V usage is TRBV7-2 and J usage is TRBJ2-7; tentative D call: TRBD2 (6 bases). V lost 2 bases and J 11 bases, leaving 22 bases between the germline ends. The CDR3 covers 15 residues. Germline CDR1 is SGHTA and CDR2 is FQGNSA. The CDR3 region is CASSLYPAGSTQEYF. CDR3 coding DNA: TGTGCCAGCAGCTTATACCCCGCGGGGTCCACTCAGGAGTACTTC.